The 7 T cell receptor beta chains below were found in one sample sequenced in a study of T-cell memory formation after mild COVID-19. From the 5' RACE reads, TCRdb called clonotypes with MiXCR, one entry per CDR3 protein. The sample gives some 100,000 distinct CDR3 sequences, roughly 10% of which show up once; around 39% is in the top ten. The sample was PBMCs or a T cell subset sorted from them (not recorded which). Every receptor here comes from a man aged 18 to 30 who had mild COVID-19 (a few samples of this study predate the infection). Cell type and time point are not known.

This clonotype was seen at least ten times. The CDR3 nucleotides are TGTGCCAGCAGTCCCCCGCTCACTAGAGGTGAGCAGTTCTTC. Translation gives CASSPPLTRGEQFF. The rearrangement joins TRBV12-3 or TRBV12-4 to TRBJ2-1; D is possibly TRBD2 (5 bases). V shed 5 bases and J shed 9 bases, with 17 bases lying between them. The CDR3 is made up of 14 amino acids.

The CDR3 loop is CASSPDNQETQYF. The CDR3, as DNA: TGTGCCAGCAGCCCGGACAACCAAGAGACCCAGTACTTC. V gene TRBV7-2 combines with J gene TRBJ2-5; D possibly corresponds to TRBD1 (5 bases). Between the trimmed V and J ends, which lost 5 bases and 0 bases, there was a span of 7 bases. The CDR3 runs 13 residues. Germline CDR1 is SGHTA and CDR2 is FQGNSA. Variable domain in full (rest from reference TRBV7-2 and TRBJ2-5): GAGVSQSPSNKVTEKGKDVELRCDPISGHTALYWYRQSLGQGLEFLIYFQGNSAPDKSGLPSDRFSAERTGGSVSTLTIQRTQQEDSAVYLCASSPDNQETQYFGPGTRLLVL.

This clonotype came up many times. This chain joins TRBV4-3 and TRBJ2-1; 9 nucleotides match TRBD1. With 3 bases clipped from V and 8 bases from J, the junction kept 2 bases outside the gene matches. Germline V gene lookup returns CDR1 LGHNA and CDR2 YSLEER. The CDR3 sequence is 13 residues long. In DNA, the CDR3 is TGCGCCAGCAGCCATCGGGACAGGGATGAGCAGTTCTTC. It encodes CASSHRDRDEQFF.

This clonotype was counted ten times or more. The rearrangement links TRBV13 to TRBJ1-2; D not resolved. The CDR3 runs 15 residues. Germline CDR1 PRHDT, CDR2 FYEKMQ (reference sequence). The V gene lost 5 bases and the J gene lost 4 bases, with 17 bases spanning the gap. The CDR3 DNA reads TGTGCCAGCAGCCAATTTCCAGGTTTTAGCTATGGCTACACCTTC. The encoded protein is CASSQFPGFSYGYTF.

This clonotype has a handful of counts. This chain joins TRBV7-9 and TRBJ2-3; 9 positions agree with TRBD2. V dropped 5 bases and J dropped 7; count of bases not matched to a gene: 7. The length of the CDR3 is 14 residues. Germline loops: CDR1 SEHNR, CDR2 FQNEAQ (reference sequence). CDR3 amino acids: CASSPQRGAYTQYF. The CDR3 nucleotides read TGTGCCAGCAGCCCACAGCGGGGGGCTTATACGCAGTATTTT. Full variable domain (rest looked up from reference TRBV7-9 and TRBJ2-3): DTGVSQNPRHKITKRGQNVTFRCDPISEHNRLYWYRQTLGQGPEFLTYFQNEAQLEKSRLLSDRFSAERPKGSFSTLEIQRTEQGDSAMYLCASSPQRGAYTQYFGPGTRLTVL.

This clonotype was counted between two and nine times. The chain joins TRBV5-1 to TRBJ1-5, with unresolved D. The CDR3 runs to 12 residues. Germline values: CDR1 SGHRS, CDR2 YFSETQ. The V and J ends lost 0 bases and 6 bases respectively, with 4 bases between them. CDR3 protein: CASSLDLQPQHF. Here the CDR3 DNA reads TGCGCCAGCAGCTTGGACCTTCAGCCCCAGCATTTT. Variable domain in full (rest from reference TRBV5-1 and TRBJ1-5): KAGVTQTPRYLIKTRGQQVTLSCSPISGHRSVSWYQQTPGQGLQFLFEYFSETQRNKGNFPGRFSGRQFSNSRSEMNVSTLELGDSALYLCASSLDLQPQHFGDGTRLSIL.

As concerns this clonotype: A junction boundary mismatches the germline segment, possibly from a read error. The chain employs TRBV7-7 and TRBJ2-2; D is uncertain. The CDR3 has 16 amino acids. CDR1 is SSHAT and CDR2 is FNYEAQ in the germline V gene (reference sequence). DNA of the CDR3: TGTGCTAGCAGCTTAAGTCTTGGTGGTATCGCCGGGGAGCTGTTTTTT. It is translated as CASSLSLGGIAGELFF.